The 4 T cell receptor beta chains below all came from one sample that was sequenced in a study of blood T cell repertoires in COVID-19. Libraries were prepared by immunoSEQ multiplex PCR; TCRdb keeps only in-frame clonotypes and omits some of them. The profile shows some 150,000 clones, more than 80% of them singletons. The sample was peripheral blood. The receptors derive from a woman older than 75 with acute or convalescent COVID-19.

The rearrangement uses TRBV15 and TRBJ1-2, with 7 bases that match TRBD1. Germline V gene lookup returns CDR1 LNHNV and CDR2 YYDKDF (reference sequence). The CDR3 spans 16 residues. V lost 5 bases and J lost 5; bases outside the gene matches: 14. This chain's CDR3 is CATSGINRGGGYGYTF. CDR3 nucleotides: TGTGCCACCAGCGGAATCAACAGGGGCGGAGGGTATGGCTACACCTTC.

This rearrangement joins TRBV4-2 to TRBJ1-2, with 7 nucleotides matching TRBD1. This CDR3 is built from 16 residues. Trimming cost V 4 bases and J 2 bases; bases outside gene matches: 10. Germline V CDR1 and CDR2: LGHNA, YNFKEQ. The CDR3 reads CASSLQPGTENYGYTF. Written as DNA, the CDR3 is TGTGCCAGCAGCCTACAGCCGGGGACAGAGAACTATGGCTACACCTTC.

This chain links TRBV2 with TRBJ1-6, with 8 bases that match TRBD1. Germline V gene lookup returns CDR1 SNHLY and CDR2 FYNNEI. The CDR3 runs 14 residues. With V trimmed by 6 bases and J by 9 bases, 7 bases remained unmatched. This chain's CDR3 is CASSRQGIGSPLHF. CDR3 DNA: TGTGCCAGCAGCCGACAGGGGATAGGTTCACCCCTCCACTTT.

The rearrangement uses TRBV6-6 and TRBJ2-1, with a tentative D call TRBD1 (6 bases). Germline CDR1 is MNHNY and CDR2 is SVGAGI (reference sequence). CDR3 length: 16 residues. V lost 6 bases, J lost 1 base, and 16 bases lay in between. CDR3 sequence: CASRPGTSESYNEQFF. The DNA of the CDR3 is TGTGCCAGCAGGCCCGGGACAAGTGAATCCTACAATGAGCAGTTCTTC.